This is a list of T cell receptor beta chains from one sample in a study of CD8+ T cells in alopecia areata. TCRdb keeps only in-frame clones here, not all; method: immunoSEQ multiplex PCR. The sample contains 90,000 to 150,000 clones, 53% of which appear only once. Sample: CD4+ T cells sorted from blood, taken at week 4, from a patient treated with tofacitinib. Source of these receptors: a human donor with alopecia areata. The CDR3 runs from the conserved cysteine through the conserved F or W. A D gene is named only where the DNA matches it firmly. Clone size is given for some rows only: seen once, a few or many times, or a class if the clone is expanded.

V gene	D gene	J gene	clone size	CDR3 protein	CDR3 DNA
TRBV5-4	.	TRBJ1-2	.	CASSVDSYGYTF	TGTGCCAGCAGCGTGGACAGTTATGGCTACACCTTC
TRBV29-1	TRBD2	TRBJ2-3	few	CSVVPRRSSGRDRDTQYF	TGCAGCGTTGTCCCCAGACGCAGTAGCGGGAGGGATCGGGATACGCAGTATTTT
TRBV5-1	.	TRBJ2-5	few	CASTTTGGVIETQYF	TGCGCCAGCACCACCACAGGGGGGGTTATAGAGACCCAGTACTTC
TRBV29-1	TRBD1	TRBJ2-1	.	CSSPRTGRDEQFF	TGCAGCTCTCCAAGGACAGGGAGAGATGAGCAGTTCTTC
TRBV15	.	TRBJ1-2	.	CATSRDGSLGYGYTF	TGTGCCACCAGCAGAGACGGCAGCCTGGGTTATGGCTACACCTTC
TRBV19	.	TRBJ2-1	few	CASSGFPNEQFF	TGTGCCAGTAGTGGCTTCCCCAATGAGCAGTTCTTC
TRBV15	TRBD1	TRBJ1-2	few	CATRSSSRTGSRGYTF	TGTGCCACTCGCAGCTCCTCGAGGACAGGGTCAAGGGGCTACACCTTC
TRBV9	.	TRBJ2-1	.	CASSTRTSFSYNEQFF	TGTGCCAGCAGCACACGGACGTCATTCTCCTACAATGAGCAGTTCTTC
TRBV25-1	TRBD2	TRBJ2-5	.	CASSEQTGLRETQYF	TGTGCCAGCAGTGAACAGACGGGACTACGCGAGACCCAGTACTTC
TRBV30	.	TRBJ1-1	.	CAEGGRPPEAAFF	TGTGCCGAAGGCGGGCGACCCCCTGAAGCAGCTTTCTTT
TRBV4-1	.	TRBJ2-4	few	CASSQDPVAKNIQYF	TGCGCCAGCAGCCAAGATCCGGTAGCCAAAAACATTCAGTACTTC
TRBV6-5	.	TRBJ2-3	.	CASSYSKGAQDTQYF	TGTGCCAGCAGTTACTCAAAAGGGGCGCAAGATACGCAGTATTTT
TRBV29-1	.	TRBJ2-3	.	CSVAEGTSTDTQYF	TGCAGCGTTGCGGAGGGGACTAGCACAGATACGCAGTATTTT
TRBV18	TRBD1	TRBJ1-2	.	CASSPPKTGRNGYTF	TGTGCCAGCTCACCGCCCAAGACAGGGAGGAATGGCTACACCTTC
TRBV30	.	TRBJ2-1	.	CAWSTRSGANEQFF	TGTGCCTGGAGTACTAGAAGTGGGGCCAATGAGCAGTTCTTC
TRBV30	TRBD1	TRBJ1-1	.	CAWSPRTGGEAFF	TGTGCCTGGAGTCCACGGACAGGGGGAGAGGCTTTCTTT
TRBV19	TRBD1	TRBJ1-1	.	CASSNRRGLMNTEAFF	TGTGCCAGTAGTAATCGAAGGGGGCTTATGAACACTGAAGCTTTCTTT
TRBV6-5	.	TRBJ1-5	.	CASSYSLVAGQPQHF	TGTGCCAGCAGTTACAGCCTCGTGGCAGGACAGCCCCAGCATTTT
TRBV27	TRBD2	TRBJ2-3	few	CASSFLSYSGDSTDTQYF	TGTGCCAGCAGTTTCCTGTCATATAGCGGGGATAGCACAGATACGCAGTATTTT
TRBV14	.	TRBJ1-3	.	CASSLGSGNTIYF	TGTGCCAGCAGCTTGGGCTCTGGAAACACCATATATTTT
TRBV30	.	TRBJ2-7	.	CAWLPQTGTYEQYF	TGTGCCTGGCTCCCGCAGACAGGGACTTACGAGCAGTACTTC
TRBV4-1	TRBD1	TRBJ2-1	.	CASSHPAGDRVNEQFF	TGCGCCAGCTCCCATCCCGCCGGGGACAGGGTCAATGAGCAGTTCTTC
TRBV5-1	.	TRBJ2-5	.	CASTRGGMIEETQYF	TGCGCCAGCACGAGAGGAGGGATGATCGAAGAGACCCAGTACTTC
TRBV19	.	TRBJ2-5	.	CASSMEIQETQYF	TGTGCCAGTAGTATGGAGATCCAAGAGACCCAGTACTTC
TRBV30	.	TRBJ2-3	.	CAWSATGFVAGVRSDTQYF	TGTGCCTGGAGCGCAACAGGGTTCGTCGCGGGAGTGCGGTCAGATACGCAGTATTTT
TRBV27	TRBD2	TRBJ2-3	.	CASSRRGLAGASTDTQYF	TGTGCCAGCAGCCGGAGGGGACTAGCGGGGGCCTCCACAGATACGCAGTATTTT
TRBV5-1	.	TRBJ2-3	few	CASSLTAITSTDTQYF	TGCGCCAGCAGCTTGACGGCTATCACTAGCACAGATACGCAGTATTTT